What follows are 25 T cell receptor beta chains derived from one specimen sequenced in a study of T cell responses to AZD1222 COVID-19 vaccine. Method: immunoSEQ multiplex PCR; TCRdb's copy keeps in-frame clones and lacks some. The sample carries fewer than 120,000 clones, around 80% recorded once. This material consisted of peripheral blood, taken on day 0 of AZD1222 vaccination. Source of these receptors: an adult in good health.

The chain couples TRBV24-1 to TRBJ2-3, with 7 bases lining up with TRBD1. V trimming: 1 base; J trimming: 4 bases; junction bases outside the gene matches: 4. The CDR3 extends over 15 amino acids. Germline V CDR1 and CDR2: KGHDR, SFDVKD. The CDR3 region is CATSDFSQGADTQYF. In nucleotides, the CDR3 is TGTGCCACCAGTGATTTTAGTCAGGGGGCAGATACGCAGTATTTT.

The chain has TRBV28 and TRBJ1-2, with D possibly matching TRBD1 (5 bases). The germline gives CDR1 MDHEN, CDR2 SYDVKM. The V and J ends lost 4 bases and 8 bases respectively, with 29 bases between them. The CDR3 is made up of 18 amino acids. CDR3 in amino acids: CASSYLSYRLSGPSGYTF. DNA for the CDR3: TGTGCCAGCAGTTACCTAAGTTACAGGTTATCTGGGCCCTCCGGCTACACCTTC.

V usage is TRBV30 and J usage is TRBJ1-4; no firm D call. V lost 1 base and J lost 0, with 9 bases in between. The CDR3 has 15 residues. The germline CDR1 and CDR2 sequences are GTSNPN and SVGIG (reference sequence). The CDR3 loop reads CAWSETVATNEKLFF. CDR3 bases: TGTGCCTGGAGTGAAACGGTCGCAACTAATGAAAAACTGTTTTTT.

The rearrangement uses TRBV6-5 and TRBJ1-6; D call uncertain. V gave up 2 bases and J gave up 6 bases, with 5 bases separating them. The V gene's germline CDR1 is MNHEY and CDR2 SVGAGI. CDR3 length equals 13 residues. DNA for the CDR3: TGTGCCAGCAGTTACGACTTTAATTCACCCCTCCACTTT. This encodes CASSYDFNSPLHF.

This chain connects TRBV28 to TRBJ1-2; D is perhaps TRBD1 (6 bases). V shed 6 bases and J shed 3 bases, with 14 bases lying between them. This CDR3 comprises 14 residues. Germline CDR1 MDHEN, CDR2 SYDVKM. DNA of the CDR3: TGTGCCAGCAGCTCACCTACAGGGTACTATGGCTACACCTTC. Residues: CASSSPTGYYGYTF.

This clone has only a few counts. The V gene is TRBV30, the J gene TRBJ2-5; 7 bases fit TRBD2. The CDR3 extends over 12 amino acids. The junction had 2 bases not matched to a gene; V was cut back by 3 bases and J by 4 bases. Per the germline V gene, CDR1 is GTSNPN and CDR2 is SVGIG (reference sequence). The CDR3 nucleotides read TGTGCCTGGAGGCCGGGAGGAGAGACCCAGTACTTC. Translation gives CAWRPGGETQYF.

V usage is TRBV18 and J usage is TRBJ2-5, with D perhaps given as TRBD1 or TRBD2 (6 bases each). The germline V gene encodes CDR1 KGHSH and CDR2 LQKENI. CDR3 length equals 15 residues. Trimming cost V 3 bases and J 5 bases, with 16 bases left between them. The CDR3 DNA follows: TGTGCCAGCTCACCCCACCCGGGGGCAGGGGAGACCCAGTACTTC. The encoded protein is CASSPHPGAGETQYF.

The V gene is TRBV5-1, the J gene TRBJ1-1; D possibly corresponds to TRBD1 (5 bases). The germline V gene encodes CDR1 SGHRS and CDR2 YFSETQ. The germline V and J ends were trimmed by 2 bases and 4 bases, with 18 bases remaining between them. This CDR3 region has 16 residues. The CDR3 nucleotides are TGCGCCAGCAGCTTAGGCAGGGCCGGTTCCAGCACTGAAGCTTTCTTT. Protein sequence: CASSLGRAGSSTEAFF. The full variable domain, in which reference TRBV5-1 and TRBJ1-1 provide the parts outside the CDR3, is KAGVTQTPRYLIKTRGQQVTLSCSPISGHRSVSWYQQTPGQGLQFLFEYFSETQRNKGNFPGRFSGRQFSNSRSEMNVSTLELGDSALYLCASSLGRAGSSTEAFFGQGTRLTVV.

V is TRBV4-3 and J is TRBJ2-7; 7 bases are a match to TRBD1. V shed 4 bases, J shed 4 bases, and the junction held 10 bases outside the gene matches. CDR3 size: 15 residues. The germline CDR1 and CDR2 sequences are LGHNA and YSLEER. The CDR3 spells CASSRRTGTEYEQYF. CDR3 DNA: TGCGCCAGCAGCCGCCGAACCGGGACAGAATACGAGCAGTACTTC.

The chain combines TRBV6-4 with TRBJ1-3; no definite D call. The V gene lost 10 bases and the J gene lost 0 bases, with 22 bases spanning the gap. The CDR3 spans 17 residues. CDR1 is MRHNA and CDR2 is SNTAGT in the germline V gene. The CDR3 reads CATFLGLPVPSGNTIYF. In DNA, the CDR3 is TGTGCCACCTTCCTCGGACTCCCTGTCCCCTCTGGAAACACCATATATTTT.

The chain employs TRBV6-5 and TRBJ2-1; 13 bases align to TRBD2. Unmatched junction bases numbered 6, after V lost 1 base and J lost 9 bases. This CDR3 contains 16 residues. In germline, CDR1 is MNHEY, CDR2 SVGAGI. CDR3 sequence reads: CASSYYGTSGKSEQFF. The CDR3 coding sequence is TGTGCCAGCAGTTACTATGGGACTAGCGGGAAAAGTGAGCAGTTCTTC.

This clone was seen only a few times. The chain links TRBV5-1 to TRBJ1-1; perhaps TRBD1 as D (6 bases). V lost 1 base and J lost 1, with 17 bases in between. This CDR3 comprises 17 residues. Germline V lookup: CDR1 SGHRS, CDR2 YFSETQ. The CDR3 DNA sequence: TGCGCCAGCAGCTTGCGTGGGCAGGGGCCGGGGAACACTGAAGCTTTCTTT. Translated, it gives CASSLRGQGPGNTEAFF.

The J gene is TRBJ1-5, the V gene TRBV7-2; D is unresolved. This CDR3 comprises 14 residues. V dropped 4 bases and J dropped 6 bases, with 13 bases sitting between them. The V gene's germline CDR1 is SGHTA and CDR2 FQGNSA. CDR3 sequence (DNA): TGTGCCAGCAGCTCGGGAGAAGCCAGTCAGCCCCAGCATTTT. It specifies CASSSGEASQPQHF.

This chain connects TRBV5-6 to TRBJ2-7; possible D gene TRBD1, 6 bases. The CDR3 spans 14 residues. The V gene lost 1 base and the J gene lost 5 bases, with 13 bases spanning the gap. The germline V gene has CDR1 SGHDT and CDR2 YYEEEE. The DNA of the CDR3 is TGTGCCAGCAGCTTGAGGTTAGGACAGAACGAGCAGTACTTC. Translating gives CASSLRLGQNEQYF.

The chain recombines TRBV20-1 with TRBJ2-2; 11 nucleotides align to TRBD2. The junction had 6 bases not matched to a gene; V was cut back by 3 bases and J by 0 bases. The germline gives CDR1 DFQATT, CDR2 SNEGSKA (reference sequence). The CDR3 has 17 amino acids. The CDR3: CSASLASGRPNTGELFF. As DNA, the CDR3 is TGCAGTGCTAGTTTGGCTAGCGGGAGGCCGAACACCGGGGAGCTGTTTTTT.

This clone has more than one count but fewer than ten. The chain is built from TRBV12-3 or TRBV12-4 and TRBJ1-2; D is possibly TRBD1 (6 bases). V lost 3 bases and J lost 4, with 9 bases in between. The CDR3 totals 13 residues. The CDR3 is CASSFKDSYGYTF. CDR3 sequence (DNA): TGTGCCAGCAGTTTTAAGGACAGCTATGGCTACACCTTC.

This rearrangement joins TRBV7-2 to TRBJ1-2; D remains ambiguous. The V end was cut by 2 bases, the J end by 0 bases, with 10 bases between. Germline CDR1 reads SGHTA; CDR2 reads FQGNSA. There are 15 residues in the CDR3. The CDR3 region is CASSLQPGTNYGYTF. In DNA, the CDR3 is TGTGCCAGCAGCTTACAACCAGGCACTAACTATGGCTACACCTTC.

The chain uses TRBV7-3 and TRBJ2-3, with 12 bases matching TRBD2. The CDR3 length is 21 residues. The V gene's germline CDR1 is SGHTA and CDR2 FQGTGA. V lost 4 bases, J lost 4 bases, and 21 bases stayed unmatched. This chain's CDR3 is CASSSQPSGLAGGRLADTQYF. The CDR3 DNA reads TGTGCCAGCAGCTCGCAACCCAGCGGTCTAGCGGGGGGGCGTTTAGCAGATACGCAGTATTTT. The full variable domain, in which reference TRBV7-3 and TRBJ2-3 provide the parts outside the CDR3, is GAGVSQTPSNKVTEKGKYVELRCDPISGHTALYWYRQSLGQGPEFLIYFQGTGAADDSGLPNDRFFAVRPEGSVSTLKIQRTERGDSAVYLCASSSQPSGLAGGRLADTQYFGPGTRLTVL.

This chain's CDR3 is CASSSRAMGDSGELFF. CDR3 in DNA: TGTGCCAGCAGCAGCAGGGCTATGGGTGACTCCGGGGAGCTGTTTTTT. The chain recombines TRBV7-9 with TRBJ2-2; possibly TRBD1 for D (5 bases). V lost 5 bases and J 6 bases, leaving 19 bases between the germline ends. From germline, CDR1 is SEHNR and CDR2 FQNEAQ (reference sequence). There are 16 residues in the CDR3.

The chain links TRBV7-9 to TRBJ2-7; D perhaps matches TRBD2 (6 bases). The germline V gene has CDR1 SEHNR and CDR2 FQNEAQ (reference sequence). V lost 2 bases to trimming and J lost 3 bases, with 11 bases between them. CDR3 length: 14 amino acids. The DNA for the CDR3 is TGTGCCAGCAGCTTAACTTCCGGGAGCTACGAGCAGTACTTC. As protein: CASSLTSGSYEQYF.

The CDR3 loop reads CASSLDGQSYGYTF. The CDR3 DNA follows: TGTGCCAGCAGCTTGGATGGACAGTCCTATGGCTACACCTTC. The chain links TRBV7-9 to TRBJ1-2; D is perhaps TRBD1 (6 bases). The V gene's germline CDR1 is SEHNR and CDR2 FQNEAQ (reference sequence). V lost 3 bases and J 4 bases, leaving 12 bases between the germline ends. The length of the CDR3 is 14 residues. Full variable domain (missing parts from reference TRBV7-9 and TRBJ1-2): DTGVSQNPRHKITKRGQNVTFRCDPISEHNRLYWYRQTLGQGPEFLTYFQNEAQLEKSRLLSDRFSAERPKGSFSTLEIQRTEQGDSAMYLCASSLDGQSYGYTFGSGTRLTVV.

Comments on this clone: A clone one base away is much larger, so this may be a read error. This chain links TRBV5-4 with TRBJ1-1; D remains ambiguous. V lost 0 bases and J 1 base, leaving 4 bases between the germline ends. CDR1 is SGHNT, CDR2 YYREEE, per germline (reference sequence). The CDR3 totals 13 residues. The CDR3 sequence is CASSLGGNTEAFF. In DNA form, the CDR3 reads TGTGCCAGCAGCTTGGGGGGGAACACTGAAGCTTTCTTT.

This sequence joins TRBV9 and TRBJ2-7, with D unresolved. The CDR3 extends over 15 amino acids. Germline assignment: CDR1 SGDLS and CDR2 YYNGEE. Trimming took off 3 bases at V and 6 bases at J, with 19 bases between the two ends. The CDR3 nucleotides are TGTGCCAGCAGCGCCAATCGAAGAAAAGGAGCCGAGCAGTACTTC. Its translation is CASSANRRKGAEQYF.

V and J are TRBV19 and TRBJ2-4, with a tentative D call TRBD1 (6 bases). Trimming took off 10 bases at V and 4 bases at J, with 17 bases between the two ends. The CDR3 has 14 residues. Germline assignment: CDR1 LNHDA and CDR2 SQIVND (reference sequence). The CDR3 region is CATRGGQQKNIQYF. The DNA for the CDR3 is TGTGCCACGCGAGGAGGACAGCAAAAAAACATTCAGTACTTC. The full variable domain, in which reference TRBV19 and TRBJ2-4 provide the parts outside the CDR3, is DGGITQSPKYLFRKEGQNVTLSCEQNLNHDAMYWYRQDPGQGLRLIYYSQIVNDFQKGDIAEGYSVSREKKESFPLTVTSAQKNPTAFYLCATRGGQQKNIQYFGAGTRLSVL.

The V call is TRBV18, the J call TRBJ1-4, with a possible D match to TRBD1 (5 bases). V lost 2 bases, J lost 0 bases, and 10 bases lay in between. The CDR3 is 16 residues long. Germline CDR1 and CDR2: KGHSH and LQKENI. CDR3 loop: CASSPSGIATNEKLFF. CDR3 sequence (DNA): TGTGCCAGCTCACCATCAGGGATCGCAACTAATGAAAAACTGTTTTTT.